This TCR beta chain was sequenced in a study of chemoradiotherapy in HPV16-positive cancers. Study conclusions and caveats: HPV-responsive T-cell expansion during chemoradiotherapy was linked to improved recurrence-free survival in HPV16-positive patients.

To note about this clone: Antigen specificity is unknown.

Clones were sequenced by immunoSEQ multiplex PCR, and TCRdb holds only the in-frame ones, with some missing. The table has 7,000 or so clones, over 55% seen once. The CDR3 sequence is 14 residues long. Looked up from germline, CDR1 is SGHRS and CDR2 is YFSETQ. J gave up 4 bases and V 2 bases, and 4 bases lay outside the gene matches. The origin of this receptor is a human donor with HPV-associated anogenital cancer. This specimen consisted of tumor tissue, obtained from a patient who underwent chemoradiotherapy. The chain employs TRBV5-1 and TRBJ2-7, with 9 bases matching TRBD1. As DNA, the CDR3 is TGCGCCAGCAGCTTTACAGGACAGGGGTACGAGCAGTACTTC. Its protein product is CASSFTGQGYEQYF.